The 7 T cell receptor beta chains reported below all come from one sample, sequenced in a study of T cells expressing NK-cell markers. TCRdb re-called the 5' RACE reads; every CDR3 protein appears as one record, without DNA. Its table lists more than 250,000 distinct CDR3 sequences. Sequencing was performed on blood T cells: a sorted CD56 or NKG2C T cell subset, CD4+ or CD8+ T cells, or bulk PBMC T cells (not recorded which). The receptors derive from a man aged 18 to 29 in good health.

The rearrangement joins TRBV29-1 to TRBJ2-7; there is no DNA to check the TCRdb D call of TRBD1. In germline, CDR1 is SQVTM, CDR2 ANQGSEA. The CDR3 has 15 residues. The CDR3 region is CSVTRNIGMSYEQYF.

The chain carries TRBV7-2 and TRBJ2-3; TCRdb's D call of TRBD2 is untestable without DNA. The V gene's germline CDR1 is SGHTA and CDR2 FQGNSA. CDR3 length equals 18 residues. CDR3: CASSFAGVLAGVTDTQYF.

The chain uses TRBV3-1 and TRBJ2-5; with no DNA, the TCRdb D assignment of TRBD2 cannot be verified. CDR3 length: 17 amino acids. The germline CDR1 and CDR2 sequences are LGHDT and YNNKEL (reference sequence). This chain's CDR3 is CASSQGRTSPPQETQYF.

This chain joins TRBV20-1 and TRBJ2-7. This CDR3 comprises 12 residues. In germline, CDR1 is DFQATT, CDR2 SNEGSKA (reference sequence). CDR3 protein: CSASTILGEQYF.

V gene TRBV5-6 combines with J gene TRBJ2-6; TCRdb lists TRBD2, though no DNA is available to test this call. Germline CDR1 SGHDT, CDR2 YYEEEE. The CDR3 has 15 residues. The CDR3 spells CASSLGPAAANVLTF.

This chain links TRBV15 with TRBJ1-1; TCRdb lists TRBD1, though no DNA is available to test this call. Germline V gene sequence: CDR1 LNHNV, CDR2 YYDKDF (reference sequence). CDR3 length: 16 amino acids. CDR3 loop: CATQYKGGGAVTEAFF.

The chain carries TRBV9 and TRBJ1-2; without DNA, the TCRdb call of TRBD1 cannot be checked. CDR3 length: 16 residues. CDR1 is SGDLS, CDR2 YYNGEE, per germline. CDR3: CASSVGTGGINYGYTF.